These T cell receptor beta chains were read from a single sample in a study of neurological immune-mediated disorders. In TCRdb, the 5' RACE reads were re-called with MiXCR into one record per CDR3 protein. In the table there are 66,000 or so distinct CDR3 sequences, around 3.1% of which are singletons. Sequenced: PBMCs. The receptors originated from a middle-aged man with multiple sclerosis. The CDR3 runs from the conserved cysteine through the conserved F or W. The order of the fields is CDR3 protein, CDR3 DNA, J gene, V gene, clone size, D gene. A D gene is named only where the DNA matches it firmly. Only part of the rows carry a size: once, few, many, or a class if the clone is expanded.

CDR3aa: CASSPDPDPTFGDEQFF; CDR3nt: TGTGCCAGCAGTCCAGATCCCGACCCGACCTTTGGCGATGAGCAGTTCTTC; j_gene: TRBJ2-1; v_gene: TRBV12-3/TRBV12-4; abundance: many; d_gene: NA
CDR3aa: CSARDLERTGGAETQYF; CDR3nt: TGCAGTGCTAGAGATCTTGAGAGGACAGGGGGAGCAGAGACCCAGTACTTC; j_gene: TRBJ2-5; v_gene: TRBV20-1; abundance: many; d_gene: TRBD1
CDR3aa: CASSSGDYGYTF; CDR3nt: TGTGCCAGCAGTTCAGGGGACTATGGCTACACCTTC; j_gene: TRBJ1-2; v_gene: TRBV12-3/TRBV12-4; abundance: many; d_gene: NA
CDR3aa: CASSWVNEQFF; CDR3nt: TGTGCCAGCAGTTGGGTAAATGAGCAGTTCTTC; j_gene: TRBJ2-1; v_gene: TRBV6-6; abundance: many; d_gene: NA
CDR3aa: CASTKGLAVGGEQFF; CDR3nt: TGTGCCAGCACAAAGGGGCTAGCGGTAGGTGGTGAGCAGTTCTTC; j_gene: TRBJ2-1; v_gene: TRBV6-2/TRBV6-3; abundance: NA; d_gene: TRBD2
CDR3aa: CASLSVTYNEQFF; CDR3nt: TGTGCCAGCTTAAGCGTTACCTACAATGAGCAGTTCTTC; j_gene: TRBJ2-1; v_gene: TRBV11-2; abundance: many; d_gene: NA
CDR3aa: CASSPGQLTGELFF; CDR3nt: TGTGCCAGCAGCCCGGGACAGTTAACCGGGGAGCTGTTTTTT; j_gene: TRBJ2-2; v_gene: TRBV5-5; abundance: many; d_gene: TRBD1
CDR3aa: CSARDPRGSGNEQFF; CDR3nt: TGCAGTGCTAGAGATCCCAGAGGGAGCGGGAATGAGCAGTTCTTC; j_gene: TRBJ2-1; v_gene: TRBV20-1; abundance: few; d_gene: NA
CDR3aa: CSAPLSNQPQHF; CDR3nt: TGCAGTGCCCCCCTCAGCAATCAGCCCCAGCATTTT; j_gene: TRBJ1-5; v_gene: TRBV20-1; abundance: many; d_gene: NA
CDR3aa: CASTDRGNSYEQYF; CDR3nt: TGTGCCAGCACCGACAGGGGAAACTCCTACGAGCAGTACTTC; j_gene: TRBJ2-7; v_gene: TRBV12-3/TRBV12-4; abundance: many; d_gene: TRBD1
CDR3aa: CATLPGGFGTDTQYF; CDR3nt: TGTGCCACCCTACCGGGGGGGTTTGGAACAGATACGCAGTATTTT; j_gene: TRBJ2-3; v_gene: TRBV6-2/TRBV6-3; abundance: many; d_gene: TRBD2
CDR3aa: CASRLAEIGDTQYF; CDR3nt: TGTGCCAGCAGGCTAGCGGAGATCGGAGATACGCAGTATTTT; j_gene: TRBJ2-3; v_gene: TRBV12-3/TRBV12-4; abundance: many; d_gene: TRBD2
CDR3aa: CASSLPSGEENTEAFF; CDR3nt: TGTGCCAGCAGCCTCCCCTCTGGGGAGGAGAACACTGAAGCTTTCTTT; j_gene: TRBJ1-1; v_gene: TRBV4-2; abundance: few; d_gene: NA
CDR3aa: CSAREVDRVIRTDTQYF; CDR3nt: TGCAGTGCTAGAGAAGTAGATCGGGTAATTCGCACAGATACGCAGTATTTT; j_gene: TRBJ2-3; v_gene: TRBV20-1; abundance: many; d_gene: NA
CDR3aa: CASSLGTSGASYEQYF; CDR3nt: TGTGCCAGCAGCTTAGGGACTAGCGGGGCCTCCTACGAGCAGTACTTC; j_gene: TRBJ2-7; v_gene: TRBV7-9; abundance: many; d_gene: TRBD2
CDR3aa: CASSTRDRAYYGYTF; CDR3nt: TGTGCCAGCAGCACACGGGACAGGGCATACTATGGCTACACCTTC; j_gene: TRBJ1-2; v_gene: TRBV5-6; abundance: many; d_gene: TRBD1
CDR3aa: CASSWGTPQETQYF; CDR3nt: TGTGCCAGCAGCTGGGGAACACCCCAAGAGACCCAGTACTTC; j_gene: TRBJ2-5; v_gene: TRBV5-5; abundance: many; d_gene: NA
CDR3aa: CASSLGQGLMNEQYF; CDR3nt: TGTGCCAGCAGCTTAGGACAGGGACTTATGAACGAGCAGTACTTC; j_gene: TRBJ2-7; v_gene: TRBV7-9; abundance: many; d_gene: NA
CDR3aa: CASSTRTGGETQYF; CDR3nt: TGTGCCAGCAGCACCCGGACAGGGGGGGAGACCCAGTACTTC; j_gene: TRBJ2-5; v_gene: TRBV7-9; abundance: many; d_gene: TRBD1
CDR3aa: CASSPIGQGDGYTF; CDR3nt: TGTGCCAGCTCACCAATTGGACAGGGAGACGGCTACACCTTC; j_gene: TRBJ1-2; v_gene: TRBV18; abundance: many; d_gene: TRBD1
CDR3aa: CASSYTGSEQYF; CDR3nt: TGTGCCAGCAGTTATACAGGGTCCGAGCAGTACTTC; j_gene: TRBJ2-7; v_gene: TRBV12-3/TRBV12-4; abundance: medium-sized; d_gene: NA
CDR3aa: CASSSGTGGYDEQFF; CDR3nt: TGTGCCAGCAGCTCTGGGACAGGGGGCTACGATGAGCAGTTCTTC; j_gene: TRBJ2-1; v_gene: TRBV11-3; abundance: many; d_gene: TRBD1
CDR3aa: CASSQDRGNYEQYF; CDR3nt: TGCGCCAGCAGCCAAGATCGGGGAAACTACGAGCAGTACTTC; j_gene: TRBJ2-7; v_gene: TRBV4-1; abundance: many; d_gene: NA
CDR3aa: CASSLGPSGSSTDTQYF; CDR3nt: TGTGCCAGCAGCTTAGGGCCTAGCGGATCTAGCACAGATACGCAGTATTTT; j_gene: TRBJ2-3; v_gene: TRBV7-6; abundance: many; d_gene: TRBD2
CDR3aa: CSARDWKRGADSYEQYF; CDR3nt: TGCAGTGCTAGAGATTGGAAAAGGGGGGCGGACTCCTACGAGCAGTACTTC; j_gene: TRBJ2-7; v_gene: TRBV20-1; abundance: many; d_gene: NA
CDR3aa: CASSSGTGTSGYTF; CDR3nt: TGCGCCAGCAGCTCCGGGACAGGGACATCGGGCTACACCTTC; j_gene: TRBJ1-2; v_gene: TRBV5-1; abundance: many; d_gene: TRBD1
CDR3aa: CASRPAGTGVSGANVLTF; CDR3nt: TGTGCCAGCAGACCGGCCGGGACAGGAGTCTCTGGGGCCAACGTCCTGACTTTC; j_gene: TRBJ2-6; v_gene: TRBV6-5; abundance: many; d_gene: TRBD1
CDR3aa: CASSLNQPQHF; CDR3nt: TGTGCCAGCAGTCTTAATCAGCCCCAGCATTTT; j_gene: TRBJ1-5; v_gene: TRBV2; abundance: many; d_gene: NA
CDR3aa: CASSRPGTAYEQYF; CDR3nt: TGTGCCAGCAGCCGCCCCGGGACAGCCTACGAGCAGTACTTC; j_gene: TRBJ2-7; v_gene: TRBV27; abundance: many; d_gene: TRBD1
CDR3aa: CASNAGQGYGYTF; CDR3nt: TGTGCCAGTAATGCAGGACAGGGCTATGGCTACACCTTC; j_gene: TRBJ1-2; v_gene: TRBV6-5; abundance: many; d_gene: TRBD1
CDR3aa: CASSLSGRGDTQYF; CDR3nt: TGTGCCAGCAGTTTATCGGGTCGGGGAGATACGCAGTATTTT; j_gene: TRBJ2-3; v_gene: TRBV27; abundance: many; d_gene: NA
CDR3aa: CASSESPGANTGELFF; CDR3nt: TGCGCCAGCAGTGAGTCGCCAGGGGCGAACACCGGGGAGCTGTTTTTT; j_gene: TRBJ2-2; v_gene: TRBV10-1; abundance: many; d_gene: NA
CDR3aa: CASRLTSGHNEQFF; CDR3nt: TGTGCCAGCAGGCTGACTAGCGGGCACAATGAGCAGTTCTTC; j_gene: TRBJ2-1; v_gene: TRBV6-5; abundance: NA; d_gene: TRBD2
CDR3aa: CASSLSGIYEQYF; CDR3nt: TGTGCCAGCAGCTTAAGCGGGATATACGAGCAGTACTTC; j_gene: TRBJ2-7; v_gene: TRBV11-1; abundance: many; d_gene: TRBD2
CDR3aa: CASTSRYEQYF; CDR3nt: TGTGCCAGCACCTCCCGATACGAGCAGTACTTC; j_gene: TRBJ2-7; v_gene: TRBV12-3/TRBV12-4; abundance: many; d_gene: NA
CDR3aa: CSVFIRTANYGYTF; CDR3nt: TGCAGCGTCTTTATTCGGACAGCAAACTATGGCTACACCTTC; j_gene: TRBJ1-2; v_gene: TRBV29-1; abundance: many; d_gene: NA
CDR3aa: CASSLNGAGPYNEQFF; CDR3nt: TGCGCCAGCAGCTTGAATGGGGCAGGGCCCTACAATGAGCAGTTCTTC; j_gene: TRBJ2-1; v_gene: TRBV5-1; abundance: many; d_gene: NA
CDR3aa: CASSLVNRDTEAFF; CDR3nt: TGTGCCAGCAGCTTAGTTAACAGGGACACTGAAGCTTTCTTT; j_gene: TRBJ1-1; v_gene: TRBV7-8; abundance: many; d_gene: NA
CDR3aa: CASSRADFLNTEAFF; CDR3nt: TGTGCCAGCAGTCGGGCAGACTTTTTGAACACTGAAGCTTTCTTT; j_gene: TRBJ1-1; v_gene: TRBV12-3/TRBV12-4; abundance: many; d_gene: NA
CDR3aa: CSVWTAEGDGYTF; CDR3nt: TGCAGCGTCTGGACGGCGGAGGGAGATGGCTACACCTTC; j_gene: TRBJ1-2; v_gene: TRBV29-1; abundance: NA; d_gene: NA
CDR3aa: CSVADRADTEAFF; CDR3nt: TGCAGCGTGGCTGACAGGGCGGACACTGAAGCTTTCTTT; j_gene: TRBJ1-1; v_gene: TRBV29-1; abundance: many; d_gene: TRBD1
CDR3aa: CSVEWGGGRGNTEAFF; CDR3nt: TGCAGCGTCGAGTGGGGGGGAGGAAGAGGCAACACTGAAGCTTTCTTT; j_gene: TRBJ1-1; v_gene: TRBV29-1; abundance: many; d_gene: NA
CDR3aa: CASSLGVLAFF; CDR3nt: TGTGCCAGCAGCCTCGGGGTACTCGCTTTCTTT; j_gene: TRBJ1-1; v_gene: TRBV14; abundance: many; d_gene: NA
CDR3aa: CASSPTGGYEKLFF; CDR3nt: TGTGCCAGCAGTCCGACAGGGGGATATGAAAAACTGTTTTTT; j_gene: TRBJ1-4; v_gene: TRBV27; abundance: few; d_gene: TRBD1
CDR3aa: CASSVAGVEVAYNEQFF; CDR3nt: TGTGCCAGCAGCGTAGCCGGGGTGGAGGTAGCCTACAATGAGCAGTTCTTC; j_gene: TRBJ2-1; v_gene: TRBV9; abundance: many; d_gene: NA
CDR3aa: CSAAKGTYEQYF; CDR3nt: TGCAGTGCTGCCAAAGGGACCTACGAGCAGTACTTC; j_gene: TRBJ2-7; v_gene: TRBV20-1; abundance: many; d_gene: NA
CDR3aa: CSARDPTGVEKLFF; CDR3nt: TGCAGTGCTAGAGATCCGACAGGGGTGGAAAAACTGTTTTTT; j_gene: TRBJ1-4; v_gene: TRBV20-1; abundance: many; d_gene: TRBD1
CDR3aa: CASSLTSGVYNEQFF; CDR3nt: TGCGCCAGCAGCTTGACTAGCGGGGTGTACAATGAGCAGTTCTTC; j_gene: TRBJ2-1; v_gene: TRBV5-1; abundance: many; d_gene: TRBD2
CDR3aa: CSLSSLGGYTF; CDR3nt: TGCAGCCTCTCGTCTCTCGGTGGCTACACCTTC; j_gene: TRBJ1-2; v_gene: TRBV29-1; abundance: many; d_gene: NA
CDR3aa: CSARVAGGRDTQYF; CDR3nt: TGCAGTGCTAGAGTAGCGGGGGGGCGAGATACGCAGTATTTT; j_gene: TRBJ2-3; v_gene: TRBV20-1; abundance: many; d_gene: TRBD2
CDR3aa: CSARDGHSHQPQHF; CDR3nt: TGCAGTGCTAGAGATGGACACTCGCATCAGCCCCAGCATTTT; j_gene: TRBJ1-5; v_gene: TRBV20-1; abundance: many; d_gene: NA
CDR3aa: CASSYPGGVGTGELFF; CDR3nt: TGTGCCAGCAGTTACCCCGGGGGTGTAGGCACCGGGGAGCTGTTTTTT; j_gene: TRBJ2-2; v_gene: TRBV6-5; abundance: many; d_gene: NA
CDR3aa: CASSLTGGNEKLFF; CDR3nt: TGCGCCAGCAGCCTGACAGGGGGGAATGAAAAACTGTTTTTT; j_gene: TRBJ1-4; v_gene: TRBV5-1; abundance: many; d_gene: TRBD1